Below, 5 T cell receptor beta chains from the same sample are listed, as sequenced in a study of cytomegalovirus exposure and HLA in healthy donors. The PCR used 60 Vbeta and 13 Jbeta primers. Sequenced by immunoSEQ multiplex PCR; TCRdb stores in-frame clones only, minus some. The sample yields roughly 170,000 clones, 80% seen once. The sample taken for sequencing was PBMCs. The receptor set was obtained from a boy aged 10-17 years in good health and CMV-seronegative.

The J gene is TRBJ2-7, the V gene TRBV27; 16 nucleotides align to TRBD2. The CDR3 covers 15 residues. The germline CDR1 and CDR2 sequences are MNHEY and SMNVEV (reference sequence). Trimming removed 5 bases from V and 6 bases from J; junction bases left unmatched: 4. The CDR3 nucleotides read TGTGCCAGCAGTCCCGGGACTAGCGGGAGGGGCGAGCAGTACTTC. Translating it yields CASSPGTSGRGEQYF.

The V call is TRBV9, the J call TRBJ2-5, with 7 bases fitting TRBD1. V trimming: 3 bases; J trimming: 1 base; junction bases outside the gene matches: 3. The CDR3 length is 14 residues. The germline V gene has CDR1 SGDLS and CDR2 YYNGEE. CDR3 amino acids: CASSAGTVQETQYF. CDR3 DNA: TGTGCCAGCAGCGCCGGGACAGTCCAAGAGACCCAGTACTTC.

The CDR3 is CATGTGTYEQYF. In nucleotides, the CDR3 is TGTGCCACCGGGACAGGGACCTACGAGCAGTACTTC. The chain joins TRBV6-6 to TRBJ2-7, with 9 nucleotides matching TRBD1. With 10 bases clipped from V and 2 bases from J, the junction kept 3 bases outside the gene matches. The germline CDR1 and CDR2 sequences are MNHNY and SVGAGI (reference sequence). CDR3 size: 12 residues.

CDR3: CASSDSILAGHNEQFF. The CDR3 DNA reads TGTGCCAGCAGTGACTCGATACTAGCGGGCCACAATGAGCAGTTCTTC. The chain recombines TRBV6-4 with TRBJ2-1; 9 positions match TRBD2. Germline loops: CDR1 MRHNA, CDR2 SNTAGT. Germline trimming cut 0 bases from V and 5 bases from J; bases unmatched to any gene: 5. The CDR3 loop spans 16 amino acids.

V is TRBV7-9 and J is TRBJ1-1, with D unresolved. CDR1 SEHNR and CDR2 FQNEAQ come from the germline V gene (reference sequence). This CDR3 is 13 amino acids long. Trimming removed 5 bases from V and 1 base from J, with 8 bases in between. The CDR3 loop reads CASSPVRNTEAFF. The CDR3 DNA reads TGTGCCAGCAGCCCCGTCAGGAACACTGAAGCTTTCTTT.